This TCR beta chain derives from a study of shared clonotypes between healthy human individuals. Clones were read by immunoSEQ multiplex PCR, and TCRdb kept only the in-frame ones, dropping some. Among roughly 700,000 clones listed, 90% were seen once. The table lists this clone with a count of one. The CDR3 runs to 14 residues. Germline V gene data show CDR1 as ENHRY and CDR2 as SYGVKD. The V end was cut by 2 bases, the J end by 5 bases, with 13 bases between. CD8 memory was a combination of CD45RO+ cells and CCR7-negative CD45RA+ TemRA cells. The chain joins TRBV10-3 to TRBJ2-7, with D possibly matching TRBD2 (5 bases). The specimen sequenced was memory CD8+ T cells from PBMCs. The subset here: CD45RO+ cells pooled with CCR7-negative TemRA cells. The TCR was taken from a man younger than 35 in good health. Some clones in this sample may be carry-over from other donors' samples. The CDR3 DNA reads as TGTGCCATCAGTGAGGGAGGACGGTCCGACGAGCAGTACTTC. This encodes CAISEGGRSDEQYF.